One and the same sample provided the 8 T cell receptor beta chains below, sequenced in a study of CD8 T cells in ankylosing spondylitis. General observations from the study: About 8 highly homologous variants made up a TCR beta motif that seemed to typify ankylosing spondylitis blood.

A single record per CDR3 protein comes from TCRdb applying MiXCR to the 5' RACE reads. This sample has hundreds of thousands of distinct CDR3 sequences, with roughly a sixth found just once. These TCRs' antigens remain unknown. The sample comprised blood, either unsorted or a sorted T cell fraction (not recorded which). The receptors come from a male donor with ankylosing spondylitis.

This clonotype was picked up many times. In DNA, the CDR3 is TGTGCCTCCGCCAGCAGCTCCGGGACTAGCGGGAGGGAAGAGACCCAGTACTTC. It specifies CASASSSGTSGREETQYF. The chain recombines TRBV11-2 with TRBJ2-5, with TRBD2 matching over 16 bases. Germline trimming cut 11 bases from V and 3 bases from J; bases unmatched to any gene: 15. The CDR3 extends over 18 amino acids. Germline V gives CDR1 SGHAT, CDR2 FQNNGV.

The genes are TRBV10-1 and TRBJ1-1, with TRBD1 matching 7 bases. Germline assignment: CDR1 WNHNN and CDR2 SYGVQD (reference sequence). Unmatched junction bases numbered 8, after V lost 5 bases and J lost 5 bases. The length of the CDR3 is 14 residues. CDR3 in DNA: TGCGCCAGCAGTATTGCAGGGGGGATGACTGAAGCTTTCTTT. Translated: CASSIAGGMTEAFF.

This clonotype was found a few times. In DNA form, the CDR3 reads TGTGCCAGCAGTTCCAAAAGGACGGGAAACACCGGGGAGCTGTTTTTT. It specifies CASSSKRTGNTGELFF. The J gene is TRBJ2-2, the V gene TRBV6-5, with D possibly matching TRBD2 (5 bases). This CDR3 spans 16 amino acids. Germline lookup yields CDR1 MNHEY and CDR2 SVGAGI. With 4 bases removed from V and 2 bases from J, the gap between germline ends came to 14 bases.

This clonotype has just a few counts. The rearrangement uses TRBV7-2 and TRBJ2-2; perhaps D is TRBD1 or TRBD2 (5 bases each). Germline CDR1 and CDR2: SGHTA and FQGNSA. Trimming removed 6 bases at V and 2 bases at J, with 16 bases between. This CDR3 has 16 residues. CDR3 in amino acids: CASRPPGPVNTGELFF. CDR3 bases: TGTGCCAGCAGGCCCCCGGGACCCGTTAACACCGGGGAGCTGTTTTTT.

The chain uses TRBV6-1 and TRBJ2-2; TRBD1 matches at 7 bases. Trimming cost V 6 bases and J 5 bases; bases outside gene matches: 6. The germline V gene has CDR1 MNHNS and CDR2 SASEGT. The CDR3 runs to 14 residues. The CDR3 loop reads CASRKAGGTGELFF. The CDR3 DNA sequence: TGTGCCAGCAGGAAGGCAGGGGGAACCGGGGAGCTGTTTTTT.

The chain has TRBV6-5 and TRBJ1-1; 9 bases match TRBD1. The CDR3 is 17 residues long. Trimming took 2 bases from V and 2 from J; bases not matched to a gene: 9. Germline V gives CDR1 MNHEY, CDR2 SVGAGI. Here the CDR3 reads CASSYVQGAKGNTEAFF. CDR3 nucleotide sequence: TGTGCCAGCAGTTACGTACAGGGGGCAAAGGGTAACACTGAAGCTTTCTTT.

Remarks on this clonotype: An end of the junction differs from the germline gene, which may be a read error. The J gene is TRBJ2-7, the V gene TRBV28, with 8 bases fitting TRBD2. The CDR3 totals 15 residues. Per the germline V gene, CDR1 is MDHEN and CDR2 is SYDVKM. The CDR3 protein is CASSSPGGDIYAQYF. Written as DNA, the CDR3 is TGTGCCAGCAGTTCGCCGGGAGGGGATATCTACGCGCAGTACTTC.

This sequence joins TRBV30 and TRBJ2-7; D is uncertain. The CDR3 runs to 14 residues. Deletions cut 6 bases from V and 2 bases from J, with 17 bases between. Germline assignment: CDR1 GTSNPN and CDR2 SVGIG (reference sequence). CDR3 region: CACTPGLVTYEQYF. The CDR3 DNA reads as TGTGCCTGCACCCCCGGGCTAGTCACCTACGAGCAGTACTTC.